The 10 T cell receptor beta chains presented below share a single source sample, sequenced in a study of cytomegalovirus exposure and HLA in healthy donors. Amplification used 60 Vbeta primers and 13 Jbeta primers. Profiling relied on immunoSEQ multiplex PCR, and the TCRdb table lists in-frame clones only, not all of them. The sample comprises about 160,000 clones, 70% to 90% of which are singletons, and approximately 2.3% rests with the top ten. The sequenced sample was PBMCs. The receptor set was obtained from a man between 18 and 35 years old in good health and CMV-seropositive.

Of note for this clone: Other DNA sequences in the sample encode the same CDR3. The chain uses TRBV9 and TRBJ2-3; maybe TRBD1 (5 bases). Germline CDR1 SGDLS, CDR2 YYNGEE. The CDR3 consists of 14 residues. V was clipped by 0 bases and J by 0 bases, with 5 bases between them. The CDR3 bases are TGTGCCAGCAGCGTAGGGACAAGCACAGATACGCAGTATTTT. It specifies CASSVGTSTDTQYF. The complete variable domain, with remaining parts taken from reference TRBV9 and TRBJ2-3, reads DSGVTQTPKHLITATGQRVTLRCSPRSGDLSVYWYQQSLDQGLQFLIQYYNGEERAKGNILERFSAQQFPDLHSELNLSSLELGDSALYFCASSVGTSTDTQYFGPGTRLTVL.

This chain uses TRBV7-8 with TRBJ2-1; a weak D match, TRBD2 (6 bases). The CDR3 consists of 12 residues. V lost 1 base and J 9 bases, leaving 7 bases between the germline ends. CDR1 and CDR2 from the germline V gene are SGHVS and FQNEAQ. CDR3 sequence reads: CASSLGGLEQFF. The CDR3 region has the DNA TGTGCCAGCAGCTTAGGGGGACTTGAGCAGTTCTTC.

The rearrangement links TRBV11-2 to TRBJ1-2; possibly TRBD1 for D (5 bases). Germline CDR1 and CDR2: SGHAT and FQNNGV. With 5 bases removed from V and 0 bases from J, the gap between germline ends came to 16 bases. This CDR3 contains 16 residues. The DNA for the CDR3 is TGTGCCAGCAGCCCTGTGGCAGGGCCGACTAACTATGGCTACACCTTC. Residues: CASSPVAGPTNYGYTF.

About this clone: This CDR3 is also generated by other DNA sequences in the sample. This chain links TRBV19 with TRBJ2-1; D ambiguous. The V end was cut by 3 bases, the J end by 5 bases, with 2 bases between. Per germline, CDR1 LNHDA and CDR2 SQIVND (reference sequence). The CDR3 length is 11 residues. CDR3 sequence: CASSINNEQFF. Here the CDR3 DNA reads TGTGCCAGTAGTATTAACAATGAGCAGTTCTTC.

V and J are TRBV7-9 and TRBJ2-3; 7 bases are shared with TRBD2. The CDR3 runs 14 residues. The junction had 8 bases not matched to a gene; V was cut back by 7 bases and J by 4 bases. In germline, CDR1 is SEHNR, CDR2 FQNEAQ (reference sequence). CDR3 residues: CASIKEGGPDTQYF. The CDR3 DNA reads TGTGCCAGCATCAAAGAGGGAGGGCCAGATACGCAGTATTTT. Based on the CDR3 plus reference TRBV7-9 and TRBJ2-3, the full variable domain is DTGVSQNPRHKITKRGQNVTFRCDPISEHNRLYWYRQTLGQGPEFLTYFQNEAQLEKSRLLSDRFSAERPKGSFSTLEIQRTEQGDSAMYLCASIKEGGPDTQYFGPGTRLTVL.

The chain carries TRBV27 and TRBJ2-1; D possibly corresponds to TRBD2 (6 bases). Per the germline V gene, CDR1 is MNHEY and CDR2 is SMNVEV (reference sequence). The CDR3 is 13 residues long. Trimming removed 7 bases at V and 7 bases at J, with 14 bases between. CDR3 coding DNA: TGTGCCAGCAAGACCGAACTAGCAAATGAGCAGTTCTTC. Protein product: CASKTELANEQFF.

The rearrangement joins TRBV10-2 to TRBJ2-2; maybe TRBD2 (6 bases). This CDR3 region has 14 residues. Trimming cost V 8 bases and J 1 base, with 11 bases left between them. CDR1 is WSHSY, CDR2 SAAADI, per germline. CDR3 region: CASVVGGNTGELFF. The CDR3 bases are TGCGCCAGCGTGGTGGGGGGGAACACCGGGGAGCTGTTTTTT.

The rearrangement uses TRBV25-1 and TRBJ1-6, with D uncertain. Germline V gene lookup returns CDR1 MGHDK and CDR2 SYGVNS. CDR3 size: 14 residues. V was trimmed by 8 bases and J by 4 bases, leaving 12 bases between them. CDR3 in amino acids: CASRTSGYNSPLHF. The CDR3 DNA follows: TGTGCCAGCCGCACGTCGGGATATAATTCACCCCTCCACTTT.

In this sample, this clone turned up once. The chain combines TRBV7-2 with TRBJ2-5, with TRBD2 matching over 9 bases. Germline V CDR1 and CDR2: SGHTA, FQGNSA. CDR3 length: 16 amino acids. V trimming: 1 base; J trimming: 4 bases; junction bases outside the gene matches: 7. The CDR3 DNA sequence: TGTGCCAGCAGCTTAGAGCTAGCGGGGTATGGAGAGACCCAGTACTTC. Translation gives CASSLELAGYGETQYF.

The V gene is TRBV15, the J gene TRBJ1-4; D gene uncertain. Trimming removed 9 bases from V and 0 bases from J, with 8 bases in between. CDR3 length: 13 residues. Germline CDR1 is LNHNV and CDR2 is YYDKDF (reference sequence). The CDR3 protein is CATRGTTNEKLFF. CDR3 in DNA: TGTGCCACTAGAGGTACAACTAATGAAAAACTGTTTTTT.